This entry features one TCR beta chain sequence. With V trimmed by 4 bases and J by 4 bases, 15 bases remained unmatched. Germline lookup yields CDR1 SGHDT and CDR2 YYEEEE. The CDR3 runs 17 residues. This sample is drawn from a study of blood T cell repertoires in COVID-19. Study summary: Material from acute and convalescent COVID-19 was sourced from the United States, Italy and Spain. T cells, B-cell-depleted T cells, or PBMCs supplied cDNA or gDNA.

Original methodology: The authors estimated nucleated cell counts from reference gene primer amplification. Sequencing was performed with immunoSEQ multiplex PCR; in TCRdb, only in-frame clones are kept and a portion is missing. The D gene and trimming were derived from the DNA, and the V and J assignments and clone size from that table. The sample holds a few hundred thousand clones, roughly 85% seen once. Sequenced: peripheral blood. This sequence originates from a woman younger than 35 who had recovered from COVID-19. This sequence joins TRBV5-6 and TRBJ2-3, with TRBD2 identical over 7 bases. The CDR3 region is CASSLGFGLEVPDTQYF. The CDR3 nucleotides are TGTGCCAGCAGCCTGGGGTTCGGACTAGAGGTCCCAGATACGCAGTATTTT.